The 14 T cell receptor beta chains below were found in one sample sequenced in a study of cytomegalovirus exposure and HLA in healthy donors. PCR employed 60 Vbeta and 13 Jbeta primers. Here immunoSEQ multiplex PCR was the method, and the copy in TCRdb shows in-frame clones only, minus some. The sample has more than 110,000 clones; 73% are singletons. The sequencing sample was made of PBMCs. All receptors come from a woman between 35 and 50 years old in good health and CMV-seronegative.

This clone was counted a few times. The chain employs TRBV5-1 and TRBJ1-5, with TRBD1 as a possible D gene (6 bases). Germline loops: CDR1 SGHRS, CDR2 YFSETQ. V was shortened by 4 bases and J by 7 bases, with 15 bases between the two germline ends. The CDR3 has 14 residues. The CDR3 DNA follows: TGCGCCAGCAGCCCAGCAGGGGTCGGGCAGCCCCAGCATTTT. Translated: CASSPAGVGQPQHF. Combining the CDR3 with reference TRBV5-1 and TRBJ1-5 gives the whole variable domain KAGVTQTPRYLIKTRGQQVTLSCSPISGHRSVSWYQQTPGQGLQFLFEYFSETQRNKGNFPGRFSGRQFSNSRSEMNVSTLELGDSALYLCASSPAGVGQPQHFGDGTRLSIL.

The chain uses TRBV4-1 and TRBJ1-2, with D possibly matching TRBD1 (5 bases). The length of the CDR3 is 17 residues. Germline CDR1 and CDR2: MGHRA and YSYEKL. The V end was cut by 0 bases, the J end by 0 bases, with 14 bases between. CDR3 amino acids: CASSQDHLRQSNYGYTF. The DNA of the CDR3 is TGCGCCAGCAGCCAAGATCATTTAAGACAGTCTAACTATGGCTACACCTTC.

The rearrangement links TRBV28 to TRBJ1-2; TRBD1 matches 11 bases. The CDR3 is 14 residues long. Unmatched junction bases numbered 5, after V lost 3 bases and J lost 8 bases. Germline values: CDR1 MDHEN, CDR2 SYDVKM. CDR3 bases: TGTGCCAGCAGTTTCGGGACAGGGGGATTCGGCTACACCTTC. It yields the protein CASSFGTGGFGYTF.

This chain links TRBV5-8 with TRBJ1-2; D is unclear. The CDR3 is 14 amino acids. Germline assignment: CDR1 SGHTS and CDR2 YDEGEE. V was shortened by 0 bases and J by 1 base, with 7 bases between the two germline ends. The CDR3: CASSLVGSNYGYTF. Here the CDR3 DNA reads TGTGCCAGCAGCTTGGTCGGTAGTAACTATGGCTACACCTTC.

V and J are TRBV5-4 and TRBJ2-3; no definite D call. Trimming left V 0 bases short and J 3 bases short, with 5 bases between. CDR1 and CDR2 from the germline V gene are SGHNT and YYREEE (reference sequence). This CDR3 is built from 13 residues. The CDR3 loop is CASSLDSTDTQYF. In DNA form, the CDR3 reads TGTGCCAGCAGCTTGGACAGTACAGATACGCAGTATTTT.

This clone appeared a few times. The chain carries TRBV4-3 and TRBJ2-3; weak D call: TRBD2 (6 bases). Germline lookup yields CDR1 LGHNA and CDR2 YSLEER. The CDR3 is 17 amino acids. V gave up 0 bases and J gave up 0 bases, with 13 bases separating them. CDR3 sequence (DNA): TGCGCCAGCAGCCAAGAGGGAGGAGTACTCAGCACAGATACGCAGTATTTT. The encoded protein is CASSQEGGVLSTDTQYF.

CDR3 in DNA: TGTGCCAGCAGATGGGGACAGACTGAAGCTTTCTTT. The encoded protein is CASRWGQTEAFF. The V and J genes are TRBV5-8 and TRBJ1-1, with 7 bases fitting TRBD1. The length of the CDR3 is 12 residues. Germline V lookup: CDR1 SGHTS, CDR2 YDEGEE. V lost 5 bases to trimming and J lost 5 bases; unmatched junction nucleotides: 3. Combining the CDR3 with reference TRBV5-8 and TRBJ1-1 gives the whole variable domain EAGVTQSPTHLIKTRGQQATLRCSPISGHTSVYWYQQALGLGLQFLLWYDEGEERNRGNFPPRFSGRQFPNYSSELNVNALELEDSALYLCASRWGQTEAFFGQGTRLTVV.

V gene TRBV13 combines with J gene TRBJ2-1, with D possibly being TRBD2 (5 bases). Trimming pared 5 bases from V and 6 bases from J, leaving 8 bases between. This CDR3 spans 12 amino acids. From germline, CDR1 is PRHDT and CDR2 FYEKMQ (reference sequence). The CDR3 here is CASSRRSNEQFF. CDR3 nucleotide sequence: TGTGCCAGCAGCCGGAGGAGCAATGAGCAGTTCTTC.

This clone was seen a handful of times. V usage is TRBV6-6 and J usage is TRBJ1-1, with a tentative D call TRBD1 (5 bases). The CDR3 totals 11 residues. Germline V lookup: CDR1 MNHNY, CDR2 SVGAGI (reference sequence). Between the trimmed V and J ends, which lost 6 bases and 8 bases, there was a span of 10 bases. CDR3 sequence (DNA): TGTGCCAGCAGCCTACAGGCGGAAGCTTTCTTT. This translates into CASSLQAEAFF.

This clone was counted a few times. The chain uses TRBV12-5 and TRBJ2-2; TRBD1 matches 9 bases. J lost 0 bases, V lost 3 bases, and 11 bases had no gene match. This CDR3 spans 19 amino acids. CDR1 and CDR2 (germline): LGHNT, FRNRAP. CDR3 DNA: TGTGCTAGTGGTTTCGACAGGGGGACCCTGGACGCGAACACCGGGGAGCTGTTTTTT. It encodes CASGFDRGTLDANTGELFF.

This clone was observed a few times. This chain uses TRBV11-2 with TRBJ2-1, with 10 positions matching TRBD1. CDR3 length equals 16 residues. CDR1 is SGHAT, CDR2 FQNNGV, per germline. The J segment lost 3 bases and the V segment lost 4 bases, leaving 6 bases of the junction unmatched. The chain's CDR3 is CASSSGTGAFYNEQFF. The CDR3 DNA is TGTGCCAGCAGCTCAGGGACAGGGGCGTTCTACAATGAGCAGTTCTTC.

V and J are TRBV5-1 and TRBJ2-1; unclear D gene. V was shortened by 0 bases and J by 6 bases, with 13 bases between the two germline ends. In germline, CDR1 is SGHRS, CDR2 YFSETQ. This CDR3 is 15 amino acids long. The CDR3 spells CASSLALGTSNEQFF. Here the CDR3 DNA reads TGCGCCAGCAGCTTGGCCTTGGGCACCTCCAATGAGCAGTTCTTC.

This rearrangement joins TRBV6-5 to TRBJ2-5, with 11 bases aligning to TRBD2. The length of the CDR3 is 14 residues. Germline V lookup: CDR1 MNHEY, CDR2 SVGAGI. With 8 bases clipped from V and 6 bases from J, the junction kept 8 bases outside the gene matches. CDR3 bases: TGTGCCAGCCGGGATAGCGGGGGGGCGAAGACCCAGTACTTC. Its translation: CASRDSGGAKTQYF.

The chain joins TRBV6-5 to TRBJ2-5; D ambiguous. The germline V and J ends were trimmed by 0 bases and 5 bases, with 7 bases remaining between them. Germline CDR1 MNHEY, CDR2 SVGAGI. The CDR3 sequence is 13 residues long. CDR3 sequence: CASSYSPRETQYF. The CDR3 nucleotides read TGTGCCAGCAGTTACTCGCCGAGGGAGACCCAGTACTTC.